The 9 T cell receptor beta chains below come from one sample, sequenced in a study of T cell responses to AZD1222 COVID-19 vaccine. Here immunoSEQ multiplex PCR was the method, and the copy in TCRdb shows in-frame clones only, minus some. The sample comprises 95,000 to 110,000 clones, about 90% of which are singletons, and roughly 6.5% rests with the top ten. The sequencing here drew on peripheral blood, taken on day 0 of AZD1222 vaccination. These receptors were obtained from an adult in good health.

The chain carries TRBV18 and TRBJ2-1; 12 bases agree with TRBD2. This CDR3 spans 15 amino acids. Germline assignment: CDR1 KGHSH and CDR2 LQKENI. Unmatched junction bases numbered 5, after V lost 3 bases and J lost 8 bases. DNA of the CDR3: TGTGCCAGCTCACCGGCTAGCGGGAGGGCACATGAGCAGTTCTTC. It is translated as CASSPASGRAHEQFF.

The chain links TRBV7-3 to TRBJ2-2; D is possibly TRBD1 (6 bases). The CDR3 contains 15 residues. Germline CDR1 and CDR2: SGHTA and FQGTGA. V was trimmed by 8 bases and J by 4 bases, leaving 17 bases between them. The CDR3 protein is CASQAGPRGTGELFF. CDR3 DNA sequence: TGTGCCAGCCAAGCCGGGCCCAGGGGCACCGGGGAGCTGTTTTTT.

The rearrangement joins TRBV9 to TRBJ1-1; 8 positions match TRBD1. Trimming cost V 4 bases and J 4 bases; bases outside gene matches: 9. The germline V gene encodes CDR1 SGDLS and CDR2 YYNGEE. This CDR3 is 15 amino acids long. The CDR3 coding sequence is TGTGCCAGCAGCTCAAGCAGGACAGGGAGCACTGAAGCTTTCTTT. Protein sequence: CASSSSRTGSTEAFF.

V usage is TRBV27 and J usage is TRBJ1-5; 10 bases fit TRBD1. The CDR3 contains 16 residues. Trimming took 6 bases from V and 5 from J; bases not matched to a gene: 10. Germline V lookup: CDR1 MNHEY, CDR2 SMNVEV (reference sequence). The chain's CDR3 is CASRHSGTGVYQPQHF. CDR3 sequence (DNA): TGTGCCAGCAGGCACTCCGGGACAGGGGTTTATCAGCCCCAGCATTTT.

The genes are TRBV6-4 and TRBJ2-3; D is undetermined. Trimming removed 0 bases at V and 5 bases at J, with 6 bases between. This CDR3 contains 13 residues. Germline V CDR1 and CDR2: MRHNA, SNTAGT. CDR3 in DNA: TGTGCCAGCAGTGACTCGGTGTTAGATACGCAGTATTTT. Its translation is CASSDSVLDTQYF.

The genes are TRBV5-1 and TRBJ1-6; a possible D gene is TRBD1 (5 bases). CDR3 length equals 15 residues. Germline CDR1 is SGHRS and CDR2 is YFSETQ. The V gene lost 2 bases and the J gene lost 4 bases, with 10 bases spanning the gap. CDR3 in amino acids: CASSFGDPYNSPLHF. The DNA for the CDR3 is TGCGCCAGCAGCTTCGGGGACCCGTATAATTCACCCCTCCACTTT.

The chain has TRBV27 and TRBJ2-7; TRBD2 agrees at 9 bases. This CDR3 has 18 residues. From germline, CDR1 is MNHEY and CDR2 SMNVEV (reference sequence). Trimming at V came to 5 bases and at J to 4 bases, leaving 18 bases not matched to a gene. The DNA of the CDR3 is TGTGCCAGCAGTCCGGGGACAGCCGGGACTAGCTTTATATACGAGCAGTACTTC. Translated, it gives CASSPGTAGTSFIYEQYF.

This clone was detected only a few times. V is TRBV7-9 and J is TRBJ1-2, with D tentatively TRBD1 (5 bases). V dropped 1 base and J dropped 3 bases, with 9 bases sitting between them. The length of the CDR3 is 14 residues. The V gene's germline CDR1 is SEHNR and CDR2 FQNEAQ (reference sequence). The DNA for the CDR3 is TGTGCCAGCAGCTTAGTAGGGGCGGACTATGGCTACACCTTC. This translates into CASSLVGADYGYTF.

This clone showed up just once. V and J are TRBV6-5 and TRBJ2-1, with TRBD2 as a possible D gene (5 bases). The CDR3 has 13 residues. Germline V gene sequence: CDR1 MNHEY, CDR2 SVGAGI. Deletions cut 5 bases from V and 6 bases from J, with 11 bases between. DNA of the CDR3: TGTGCCAGCAGTCACGGACTGCGCAATGAGCAGTTCTTC. It is translated as CASSHGLRNEQFF.